One and the same sample provided the 28 T cell receptor beta chains below, sequenced in a study of tumor-infiltrating lymphocytes in primary liver carcinoma (dated by TCRdb to the late 2010s). Total RNA and DNA were co-extracted without cell sorting from around 20-30 mg of bulk tissue using the AllPrep DNA/RNA mini kit. TCRdb shows the sequencer as Illumina HiSeq 2500. Using a constant-region primer and ProtoScript II reverse transcriptase, TCRbeta-specific cDNA was reverse-transcribed from 450 to 650 ng total RNA. TCRbeta libraries were built with three nested multiplex PCR rounds, a slightly modified ARM-PCR procedure. Each of the first two PCR rounds ran for roughly 9 cycles and used multiplex TRBV1-TRBV30 forward primers together with a Cbeta reverse primer. Using fastp at Q25 and MiXCR, TCRdb reprocessed the public reads and kept productive beta chains. Each record represents a unique CDR3 protein, reported with the most common genes and DNA among its rows. The sample yields about 99,000 distinct CDR3 sequences; 69% were counted once. The top ten clones comprise 9.5% to 10% of the sample.

The source material was liver tumor tissue from sampling region 5. The meaning of the sample's cell subset or site label: tumor region T5, tumor centre. The receptors were gathered from a woman aged 60-75 years with primary liver carcinoma and hepatitis B virus infection.

Turning to this clonotype: At one end, the junction sequence differs from germline, possibly due to a read error. The chain combines TRBV6-5 with TRBJ1-1, with unresolved D. The CDR3 loop spans 13 amino acids. CDR1 MNHEY and CDR2 SVGAGI come from the germline V gene. The CDR3 region is CASSYDVNTEALF. CDR3 nucleotides: TGTGCCAGCAGTTACGACGTGAACACTGAAGCTTTATTT.

This clonotype showed up just once. This CDR3 fails to terminate in the conserved phenylalanine or tryptophan, so it likely reflects a read error. V gene TRBV4-2 combines with J gene TRBJ1-3, with D perhaps matching TRBD1 (6 bases). V lost 2 bases and J 5 bases, leaving 16 bases between the germline ends. This CDR3 contains 16 residues. CDR1 is LGHNA, CDR2 YNFKEQ, per germline. In DNA form, the CDR3 reads TGTGCCAGCAGCCAAAATGAGGGGGATACTAGAAACACCATATATTCT. Translating it yields CASSQNEGDTRNTIYS.

This clonotype has only one observation. This chain connects TRBV11-2 to TRBJ2-7, with no clear D. CDR3 size: 14 residues. Trimming removed 2 bases from V and 9 bases from J, with 17 bases in between. Per the germline V gene, CDR1 is SGHAT and CDR2 is FQNNGV. The CDR3 sequence is CASSLPRRAYRQYF. The CDR3, as DNA: TGTGCCAGCAGCTTACCACGGAGAGCCTACAGGCAGTACTTC.

With regard to this clonotype: One end of the junction fails to match germline, which may point to a read error. The CDR3 sequence: CASAPATLRNEKLPF. CDR3 DNA: TGTGCCAGCGCCCCAGCAACACTTAGGAATGAAAAACTGCCTTTT. This sequence joins TRBV6-5 and TRBJ1-4; D remains unclear. The CDR3 loop spans 15 amino acids. The germline V gene encodes CDR1 MNHEY and CDR2 SVGAGI.

Note on this clonotype: This may be a read error, as it is one base from a much larger clone. V usage is TRBV5-4 and J usage is TRBJ2-5, with a weak D call TRBD2 (6 bases). The length of the CDR3 is 13 residues. Germline CDR1 is SGHNT and CDR2 is YYREEE (reference sequence). V lost 0 bases to trimming and J lost 5 bases, with 8 bases between them. CDR3 nucleotides: TGTGCCAGCAGCTTGGAGCGGGTGGAGACCCAGTACTTC. This sequence encodes CASSLERVETQYF. The full variable domain, completed using reference TRBV5-4 and TRBJ2-5, is ETGVTQSPTHLIKTRGQQVTLRCSSQSGHNTVSWYQQALGQGPQFIFQYYREEENGRGNFPPRFSGLQFPNYSSELNVNALELDDSALYLCASSLERVETQYFGPGTRLLVL.

The rearrangement links TRBV14 to TRBJ2-1; D is ambiguous. CDR1 and CDR2 from the germline V gene are SGHDN and FVKESK. The ends were cut back, 1 base at V and 6 bases at J, with 10 bases in the middle. The CDR3 sequence is 14 residues long. The CDR3 reads CASSQALVGNEQFF. In DNA, the CDR3 is TGTGCCAGCAGCCAAGCCCTAGTCGGCAATGAGCAGTTCTTC.

Remarks on this clonotype: This clone may be a read error of a much larger clone one base away. CDR3 residues: CSATNPVQDSYEQYF. CDR3 coding DNA: TGCAGTGCTACCAATCCTGTACAGGACTCCTACGAGCAGTACTTC. The chain has TRBV20-1 and TRBJ2-7, with D possibly matching TRBD1 (5 bases). V was pared by 4 bases and J by 0 bases, with 16 bases between. Germline V gene sequence: CDR1 DFQATT, CDR2 SNEGSKA (reference sequence). CDR3 size: 15 residues.

This clonotype was detected a few times. The CDR3 end shows no conserved phenylalanine or tryptophan, and so a read error is likely. The J gene is TRBJ2-3, the V gene TRBV6-2 or TRBV6-3; D is possibly TRBD1 or TRBD2 (5 bases each). Trimming took 0 bases from V and 5 from J, leaving 15 bases between them. The length of the CDR3 is 16 residues. The germline V gene has CDR1 MNHEY and CDR2 SVGEGT. CDR3 region: CASSYSQGGSLDTQYC. In DNA, the CDR3 is TGTGCCAGCAGTTACTCGCAGGGTGGGAGTCTAGATACGCAGTATTGT.

Of note for this clonotype: The CDR3 carries no conserved terminal phenylalanine or tryptophan, so it likely arises from a read error. The chain links TRBV11-2 to TRBJ2-3; D is perhaps TRBD2 (5 bases). The CDR3 spans 17 residues. Germline V gene lookup returns CDR1 SGHAT and CDR2 FQNNGV. The CDR3 is CACSLAMGRWSTDMQYL. DNA for the CDR3: TGTGCCTGCAGCTTAGCAATGGGGAGATGGAGCACTGATATGCAGTATTTG.

As for this clonotype: The CDR3 ends on some other residue instead of the conserved phenylalanine or tryptophan, so this is likely a read error. Because the CDR3's place on the DNA is in doubt, the DNA is left out and the CDR3 is given as listed by TCRdb. The chain uses TRBV29-1 and TRBJ2-3; TRBD1, the D gene given by the table, was not confirmed from the DNA. Germline lookup yields CDR1 SQVTM and CDR2 ANQGSEA. A total of 11 residues make up the CDR3, ends included. Here the CDR3 reads CSLADRERVYL.

As concerns this clonotype: One base away lies a much larger clone, so this may be a sequencing read error. The chain couples TRBV5-4 to TRBJ2-3; the match to TRBD2 covers 14 bases. The junction had 10 bases not matched to a gene; V was cut back by 4 bases and J by 0 bases. Germline V gene data show CDR1 as SGHNT and CDR2 as YYREEE (reference sequence). CDR3 length: 19 residues. The CDR3 DNA reads TGTGCCAGCAGCGTGAGACTAGCGGGAGGGCAGCTGAGCACAGATACGCAGTATTTT. It specifies CASSVRLAGGQLSTDTQYF.

A remark on this clonotype: An end of the junction does not agree with germline; a read error may underlie this. V usage is TRBV7-9 and J usage is TRBJ2-6, with 9 bases fitting TRBD2. Germline V gives CDR1 SEHNR, CDR2 FQNEAQ (reference sequence). The CDR3 consists of 17 residues. CDR3 amino acids: CASSILAGYSGANVLTF. CDR3 nucleotides: TGTGCCAGCAGCATACTAGCGGGTTACTCTGGGGCCAACGTCCTGACCTTC.

In the case of this clonotype: Germline and junction disagree at one end, which may indicate a read error. J is TRBJ2-7 and V is TRBV6-5, with TRBD2 identical over 8 bases. CDR3 length: 14 residues. From germline, CDR1 is MNHEY and CDR2 SVGAGI. Here the CDR3 reads CASGSSGRSGEHYF. The CDR3 DNA sequence: TGTGCCAGCGGTTCAAGCGGGAGAAGTGGCGAGCACTACTTC.

Points on this clonotype: A read error may produce the germline difference seen at one junction end. The chain couples TRBV11-2 to TRBJ1-3; no clear D gene. CDR1 and CDR2 from the germline V gene are SGHAT and FQNNGV. This CDR3 is built from 12 residues. The CDR3 bases are TGTGTCAGCAGCTTAGGTGGAAACACCATGTATTTT. Its protein is CVSSLGGNTMYF.

This clonotype was detected once. Germline and junction disagree at one end, which may indicate a read error. The chain is built from TRBV7-8 and TRBJ1-2, with 7 nucleotides matching TRBD1. Germline assignment: CDR1 SGHVS and CDR2 FQNEAQ. There are 14 residues in the CDR3. In DNA, the CDR3 is TGTGCCAGCAGCCACAACAGGGGAAACTATGGCTACATCTTC. Its translation: CASSHNRGNYGYIF. The full variable domain, with the rest looked up from reference TRBV7-8 and TRBJ1-2, is GAGVSQSPRYKVAKRGQDVALRCDPISGHVSLFWYQQALGQGPEFLTYFQNEAQLDKSGLPSDRFFAERPEGSVSTLKIQRTQQEDSAVYLCASSHNRGNYGYIFGSGTRLTVV.

Remarks on this clonotype: At one of its ends the junction is not consistent with the germline gene, which may arise from a read error. The V and J genes are TRBV6-1 and TRBJ2-7; 8 nucleotides match TRBD2. The CDR3 spans 15 residues. The V gene's germline CDR1 is MNHNS and CDR2 SASEGT. The CDR3 here is CASSEEVAGNYEQHF. CDR3 in DNA: TGTGCCAGCAGTGAAGAGGTAGCGGGGAACTACGAGCAACACTTC.

This clonotype appeared many times. J is TRBJ1-1 and V is TRBV6-6; D possibly corresponds to TRBD1 (5 bases). The germline CDR1 and CDR2 sequences are MNHNY and SVGAGI (reference sequence). The CDR3 consists of 15 residues. The germline V and J ends were trimmed by 5 bases and 1 base, with 14 bases remaining between them. CDR3 sequence reads: CASSEPGRRNTEAFF. CDR3 nucleotides: TGTGCCAGCAGTGAGCCGGGACGGAGGAACACTGAAGCTTTCTTT.

The sample holds a few counts of this clonotype. A clone one base away is much larger, so this may be a read error. This chain uses TRBV5-4 with TRBJ2-1, with TRBD2 matching 7 bases. Trimming at V came to 1 base and at J to 7 bases, leaving 2 bases not matched to a gene. Germline values: CDR1 SGHNT, CDR2 YYREEE (reference sequence). The CDR3 spans 13 residues. The CDR3 DNA follows: TGTGCCAGCAGCTTGTGGGGGGGGAATGAGCAGTTCTTC. It specifies CASSLWGGNEQFF. Variable domain in full (rest from reference TRBV5-4 and TRBJ2-1): ETGVTQSPTHLIKTRGQQVTLRCSSQSGHNTVSWYQQALGQGPQFIFQYYREEENGRGNFPPRFSGLQFPNYSSELNVNALELDDSALYLCASSLWGGNEQFFGPGTRLTVL.

On this clonotype: Lacking the conserved final phenylalanine or tryptophan, this CDR3 likely reflects a read error. The J gene is TRBJ1-5, the V gene TRBV29-1; D remains ambiguous. With 6 bases removed from V and 8 bases from J, the gap between germline ends came to 14 bases. The germline gives CDR1 SQVTM, CDR2 ANQGSEA. CDR3 length equals 12 residues. The CDR3 sequence is CSVGSALEPQHL. As DNA, the CDR3 is TGCAGCGTGGGTAGCGCACTGGAGCCCCAGCATCTT.

As to this clonotype: As the CDR3 is not closed by the conserved phenylalanine or tryptophan, this likely results from a read error. This chain joins TRBV5-4 and TRBJ2-3; 10 bases align to TRBD2. The CDR3 extends over 17 amino acids. In germline, CDR1 is SGHNT, CDR2 YYREEE (reference sequence). CDR3 sequence: CACSLVGSGRSADTQYS. As DNA, the CDR3 is TGTGCCTGCAGCTTGGTGGGTAGCGGGAGGTCCGCAGATACGCAGTATTCT.

To note about this clonotype: The junction and the germline gene differ at one end; a read error may be behind it. The chain carries TRBV11-3 and TRBJ2-7; D is unresolved. CDR3 length: 14 amino acids. Germline CDR1 reads SGHNT; CDR2 reads YENEEA. The CDR3 coding sequence is TGTGTCAGCAGTAGTGGCGGTTCCCGCAACGAACACTACTTC. Translated: CVSSSGGSRNEHYF.

A single count supports this clonotype. Its ends do not fully match the called genes, so a read error is possible. This CDR3 reads CASCMLAGGYEQFF. CDR3 bases: TGTGCCAGTTGTATGCTTGCGGGAGGGTATGAGCAGTTCTTC. The rearrangement links TRBV19 to TRBJ2-1; the match to TRBD2 covers 9 bases. This CDR3 has 14 residues. The germline V gene encodes CDR1 LNHDA and CDR2 SQIVND (reference sequence).

In this sample, this clonotype turned up once. The conserved final phenylalanine or tryptophan is absent from the CDR3, which likely points to a read error. The DNA is omitted, as the CDR3 cannot be located on it reliably, and the CDR3 follows TCRdb's listing. The chain combines TRBV29-1 with TRBJ1-5; TRBD1 is the table's D call and was not checked against the DNA. Germline CDR1 and CDR2: SQVTM and ANQGSEA. The CDR3 is made up of 12 amino acids, end residues included. CDR3 loop: CSVRTGDQPQHY.

The V and J genes are TRBV28 and TRBJ1-1; no clear D gene. V was shortened by 5 bases and J by 1 base, with 8 bases between the two germline ends. Per germline, CDR1 MDHEN and CDR2 SYDVKM. The CDR3 sequence is 13 residues long. DNA of the CDR3: TGTGCCAGCAGTATTAGGGCGAACACTGAAGCTTTCTTT. The encoded protein is CASSIRANTEAFF.

CDR3 loop: CASSLQTKGDLQETQYF. CDR3 in DNA: TGTGCCAGCAGTTTGCAAACTAAAGGTGATCTCCAAGAGACCCAGTACTTC. The rearrangement joins TRBV28 to TRBJ2-5; D is unclear. Germline CDR1 and CDR2: MDHEN and SYDVKM. With 3 bases removed from V and 1 base from J, the gap between germline ends came to 18 bases. This CDR3 is built from 17 residues.

On this clonotype itself: A much larger clone lies a single base off, so this may be a read error. V usage is TRBV6-5 and J usage is TRBJ1-1; possible D gene TRBD1, 5 bases. In germline, CDR1 is MNHEY, CDR2 SVGAGI. This CDR3 comprises 15 residues. The CDR3 DNA reads TGTGCCAACAGTTACGGGGCTCTCGTGAACACTGAAGCTTTCTTT. It yields the protein CANSYGALVNTEAFF.

The rearrangement links TRBV11-2 to TRBJ2-3; D ambiguous. Germline CDR1 and CDR2: SGHAT and FQNNGV. The CDR3 is made up of 13 amino acids. The CDR3 loop is CVSNLNTWDTQYF. Written as DNA, the CDR3 is TGTGTCAGTAACTTAAATACCTGGGATACGCAGTATTTT.

Points on this clonotype: A read error is possible here, since a much larger clone lies one base away. The chain couples TRBV13 to TRBJ2-7; weak D call: TRBD2 (5 bases). The CDR3 consists of 15 residues. The V end lost 5 bases, the J end lost 7 bases, and 21 bases lay between the germline ends. Germline values: CDR1 PRHDT, CDR2 FYEKMQ (reference sequence). CDR3 bases: TGTGCCAGCAGCACCGAAGGAGGCAGACTACGGGAGCAGTACTTC. Translating it yields CASSTEGGRLREQYF.